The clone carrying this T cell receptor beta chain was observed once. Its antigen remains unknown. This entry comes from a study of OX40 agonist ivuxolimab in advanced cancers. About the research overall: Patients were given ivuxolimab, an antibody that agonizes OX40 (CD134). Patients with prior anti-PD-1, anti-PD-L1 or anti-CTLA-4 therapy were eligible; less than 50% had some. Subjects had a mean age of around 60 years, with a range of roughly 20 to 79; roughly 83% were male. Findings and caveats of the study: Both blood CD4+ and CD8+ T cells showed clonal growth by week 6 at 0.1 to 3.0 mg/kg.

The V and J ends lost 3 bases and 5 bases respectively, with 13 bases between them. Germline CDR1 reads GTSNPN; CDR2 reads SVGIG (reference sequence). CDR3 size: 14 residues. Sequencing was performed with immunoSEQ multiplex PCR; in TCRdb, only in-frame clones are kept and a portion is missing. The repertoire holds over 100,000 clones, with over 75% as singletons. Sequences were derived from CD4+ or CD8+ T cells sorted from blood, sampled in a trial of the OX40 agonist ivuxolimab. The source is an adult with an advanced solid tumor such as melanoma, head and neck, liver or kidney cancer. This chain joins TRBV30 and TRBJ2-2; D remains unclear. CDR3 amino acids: CAWRPTPGTGELFF. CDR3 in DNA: TGTGCCTGGAGACCTACTCCCGGAACCGGGGAGCTGTTTTTT.